A selection of T cell receptor beta chains follows, all from one sample in a study of blood T cell repertoires in COVID-19. Clones were read by immunoSEQ multiplex PCR, and TCRdb kept only the in-frame ones, dropping some. The sample has roughly 250,000 clones; more than 70% are singletons. Input material: peripheral blood. Receptors were obtained from a man aged 40-49 years with active or convalescent COVID-19. Each CDR3 is given with its conserved first and last residue. Each record gives: D gene, V gene, clone size, J gene, CDR3 DNA, CDR3 protein. D genes are given only for firm matches. Clone size appears in some rows only: once, few, many, or a class for an expanded clone.

TRBD1	TRBV7-2	NA	TRBJ2-1	TGTGCCAGCAGCTTATTTCGGGACAGGGCGAATGAGCAGTTCTTC	CASSLFRDRANEQFF
NA	TRBV21-1	once	TRBJ2-2	TGTGCCAGCAGCAAACAGGCACCCGGGACCAGCGGGATGTGCGGGGAGCTGTTTTTT	CASSKQAPGTSGMCGELFF
NA	TRBV11-2	NA	TRBJ2-5	TGTGCCAGCAGCTCCCCCCTTACGGGGAAAGAGACCCAGTACTTC	CASSSPLTGKETQYF
TRBD1	TRBV28	NA	TRBJ1-2	TGTGCCAGCAGTCCACCGACAGGGGAGACTTATGGCTACACCTTC	CASSPPTGETYGYTF
TRBD1	TRBV5-4	NA	TRBJ1-2	TGTGCCAGCAGCCTTGGCGGAGGCGGAGGGGGCGTTATTGGCTATGGCTACACCTTC	CASSLGGGGGGVIGYGYTF
TRBD2	TRBV7-3	NA	TRBJ2-3	TGTGCCAGCAGCTTATCTAGCGGAAGCACAGATACGCAGTATTTT	CASSLSSGSTDTQYF
TRBD2	TRBV29-1	NA	TRBJ2-2	TGCAGCGTTGAAGTCAGCGGGGAGGGGGAGCTGTTTTTT	CSVEVSGEGELFF
NA	TRBV11-1	NA	TRBJ2-2	TGTGCCAGCAGCTTAGTGAGGGGGTACGGCGGGGAGCTGTTTTTT	CASSLVRGYGGELFF
NA	TRBV11-3	NA	TRBJ1-1	TGTGCCAGCAGCTCGCCGCGGGGTTTGAACACTGAAGCTTTCTTT	CASSSPRGLNTEAFF
TRBD2	TRBV5-1	NA	TRBJ2-3	TGCGCCAGCAGCCCCTGGGGGGGAGCTGGCGCAGATACGCAGTATTTT	CASSPWGGAGADTQYF
NA	TRBV6-5	NA	TRBJ2-4	TGTGCCAGCAGTTTGAAACAGAGTATAGCCAAAAACATTCAGTACTTC	CASSLKQSIAKNIQYF
NA	TRBV19	NA	TRBJ2-7	TGTGCCAGTAGCCCAGGAGGGGTCTACGAGCAGTACTTC	CASSPGGVYEQYF
TRBD2	TRBV7-9	NA	TRBJ2-1	TGTGCCAGCAGCCCGCCGGGACTAGCCTACAATGAGCAGTTCTTC	CASSPPGLAYNEQFF
TRBD2	TRBV4-1	NA	TRBJ2-3	TGCGCCAGCAGCCAAGCTAGACTAGCGGGGGGACCCACAGATACGCAGTATTTT	CASSQARLAGGPTDTQYF
TRBD1	TRBV2	NA	TRBJ1-2	TGTGCCAGAAGGACAGGGGTGTTAGATGGCTACACCTTC	CARRTGVLDGYTF
TRBD1	TRBV4-1	NA	TRBJ2-5	TGCGCCAGCAGCCAAGACGGAACTGGGACAGTGTACTTC	CASSQDGTGTVYF
NA	TRBV10-3	few	TRBJ2-2	TGTGCCACCGACCAGGGAACCGGGGAGCTGTTTTTT	CATDQGTGELFF
NA	TRBV6-5	NA	TRBJ1-2	TGTGCCAGCAGAGCAGGATCGGTATCTGGCTACACCTTC	CASRAGSVSGYTF
NA	TRBV6-5	once	TRBJ2-7	TGTGCCAGCAGGAGACGGGTAGATGCCTACGAGCAGTACTTC	CASRRRVDAYEQYF
NA	TRBV25-1	NA	TRBJ1-2	TGTGCCAGTTTTGAAGAACAGGGTGCTGGCTACACCTTC	CASFEEQGAGYTF
NA	TRBV15	once	TRBJ1-6	TGTGCCACCAGGAGGCGATGGGATTCACCCCTCCACTTT	CATRRRWDSPLHF
TRBD1	TRBV7-9	NA	TRBJ2-7	TGTGCCGCTAACTCCGGGACAGAGTCTTACGAGCAGTACTTC	CAANSGTESYEQYF
NA	TRBV30	NA	TRBJ1-5	TGTGCCTGGGGGATAGGGGCGCCCGGTCAGCCCCAGCATTTT	CAWGIGAPGQPQHF
TRBD1	TRBV11-2	NA	TRBJ1-1	TGTGCCAGCAGCTTAAGGATAAGGGGGCTAGAATTTACTGAAGCTTTCTTT	CASSLRIRGLEFTEAFF
TRBD1	TRBV18	NA	TRBJ1-2	TGTGCCAGCTCACCCGACAGGGCCTATGGCTACACCTTC	CASSPDRAYGYTF
NA	TRBV9	NA	TRBJ1-5	TGTGCCAGCAGCGATACCGCGGGGCCTGGTATGCAGCCCCAGCATTTT	CASSDTAGPGMQPQHF
TRBD1	TRBV11-3	once	TRBJ2-1	TGTGCCAGCAGCCGCCGGGACAGGCAGTTCTTC	CASSRRDRQFF
NA	TRBV19	few	TRBJ1-2	TGTGCCAGTACCAAGACAGCAAACTATGGCTACACCTTC	CASTKTANYGYTF
NA	TRBV30	NA	TRBJ1-6	TGTGCCGGCAGACAGGTGGATAATTCACCCCTCCACTTT	CAGRQVDNSPLHF
TRBD1	TRBV6-5	NA	TRBJ1-1	TGTGCCAGCATACAGGGGGCCCTTACAGAAGCTTTCTTT	CASIQGALTEAFF
TRBD2	TRBV9	NA	TRBJ2-2	TGTGCCAGCAGCGTTGGCGGGGGGGTCACCGGGGAGCTGTTTTTT	CASSVGGGVTGELFF
NA	TRBV6-4	NA	TRBJ1-5	TGTGCCAGCCCTACTAGCGAGGGAGCCTGGGGGTTATATAGTCAGCCCCAGCATTTT	CASPTSEGAWGLYSQPQHF
NA	TRBV29-1	NA	TRBJ2-7	TGCAGCGTTGGGGGCTCAAACGGCTACGAGCAGTACTTC	CSVGGSNGYEQYF
TRBD1	TRBV18	NA	TRBJ2-7	TGTGCCAGCTCGCCGGGACAGGGCTCCTACGAGCAGTACTTC	CASSPGQGSYEQYF
NA	TRBV4-2	few	TRBJ1-2	TGTGCCAGCAGCCAAGATCGCACAGATAGAAATGGCTACACCTTC	CASSQDRTDRNGYTF